The text below deals with one TCR beta chain. Its specificity is not known. This entry comes from a study of vaccination effects on CD4 cells after COVID-19. Peptide-pool stimulation followed by sequencing identified expanded antigen-specific CD4+ clonotypes in the ViraFEST assay. Once cultured for around 11 days, the cells underwent separation to obtain CD4+ T cells. Each participant was administered two doses of either the BNT162b2 or the mRNA-1273 vaccine. Trimming shortened V by 4 bases and J by 0 bases, and 12 bases separated the two germline ends. This CDR3 has 14 residues. Germline CDR1 reads SQVTM; CDR2 reads ANQGSEA. Generated by immunoSEQ multiplex PCR, the TCRdb table keeps only in-frame clones and is missing some. Of some 30,000 clones in the sample, more than 65% were seen once.

This sequence originates from a human donor who received a COVID-19 vaccine. This chain links TRBV29-1 with TRBJ1-2; D not resolved. The specimen comprised CD4+ T cells from PBMCs cultured with HCoV-229E spike peptides, sampled after COVID-19 vaccination. The CDR3 reads CSVGRPETNYGYTF. CDR3 nucleotides: TGCAGCGTTGGTCGGCCAGAAACTAACTATGGCTACACCTTC. The full variable domain, its missing parts supplied by reference TRBV29-1 and TRBJ1-2, is SAVISQKPSRDICQRGTSLTIQCQVDSQVTMMFWYRQQPGQSLTLIATANQGSEATYESGFVIDKFPISRPNLTFSTLTVSNMSPEDSSIYLCSVGRPETNYGYTFGSGTRLTVV.